One and the same sample provided the 27 T cell receptor beta chains below, sequenced in a study of graft-versus-host responses after intestinal transplantation. This table comes from immunoSEQ multiplex PCR, and its TCRdb copy is limited to in-frame clones, with some not included. The sample records about 59,000 clones, around 93% being singletons. Antigens for these TCRs are unknown. The sequencing here drew on unstimulated CD4+ T cells sorted from spleen or lymph node cells, taken before transplant. Receptors were obtained from a human donor who was the organ donor for an intestinal transplant.

J is TRBJ2-3 and V is TRBV7-3; no definite D call. The CDR3 consists of 14 residues. V lost 0 bases and J lost 0, with 4 bases in between. Germline assignment: CDR1 SGHTA and CDR2 FQGTGA. The CDR3 protein is CASSLTGSTDTQYF. The CDR3 nucleotides are TGTGCCAGCAGCTTAACAGGAAGCACAGATACGCAGTATTTT.

The chain uses TRBV30 and TRBJ1-1, with D tentatively TRBD1 (5 bases). Trimming took 1 base from V and 1 from J, leaving 7 bases between them. The CDR3 has 13 amino acids. CDR1 GTSNPN and CDR2 SVGIG come from the germline V gene (reference sequence). In DNA form, the CDR3 reads TGTGCCTGGAGTGGGGGCCCGAACACTGAAGCTTTCTTT. It yields the protein CAWSGGPNTEAFF.

This chain connects TRBV5-1 to TRBJ1-2; D is uncertain. The ends were cut back, 0 bases at V and 0 bases at J, with 9 bases in the middle. Germline CDR1 SGHRS, CDR2 YFSETQ. The CDR3 has 15 amino acids. CDR3 in DNA: TGCGCCAGCAGCTTGGCCGCGTTTTCTAACTATGGCTACACCTTC. Its translation is CASSLAAFSNYGYTF.

CDR3 in DNA: TGTGCCAGCAGTGACCGGGACAGGGGGCGTAGCACTGAAGCTTTCTTT. Translation gives CASSDRDRGRSTEAFF. The V gene is TRBV2, the J gene TRBJ1-1; 12 bases are a match to TRBD1. The CDR3 is 16 amino acids. Germline lookup yields CDR1 SNHLY and CDR2 FYNNEI. J was trimmed by 4 bases and V by 3 bases; bases with no gene match: 6.

The V gene is TRBV10-3, the J gene TRBJ2-2; 12 bases map to TRBD2. The CDR3 extends over 14 amino acids. Losses at the gene ends were 11 bases for V and 4 bases for J; bases not matched to a gene: 5. Germline loops: CDR1 ENHRY, CDR2 SYGVKD. The CDR3 loop is CASGLAGFTGELFF. CDR3 coding DNA: TGTGCCTCTGGACTAGCGGGGTTCACCGGGGAGCTGTTTTTT.

The chain combines TRBV18 with TRBJ2-2; D not certain. Looked up from germline, CDR1 is KGHSH and CDR2 is LQKENI. CDR3 length: 13 residues. V shed 5 bases and J shed 6 bases, with 10 bases lying between them. In DNA, the CDR3 is TGTGCCAGCTCATCGCAAGGAGCCGGGGAGCTGTTTTTT. Translated: CASSSQGAGELFF.

In its sample, this clone was seen once. The chain is built from TRBV20-1 and TRBJ2-7, with D perhaps matching TRBD2 (5 bases). Trimming pared 5 bases from V and 3 bases from J, leaving 8 bases between. CDR1 and CDR2 from the germline V gene are DFQATT and SNEGSKA (reference sequence). This CDR3 has 11 amino acids. DNA of the CDR3: TGCAGTGCTGAAAGCGGCTACGAGCAGTACTTC. Its translation is CSAESGYEQYF.

The V gene is TRBV11-2, the J gene TRBJ2-7; D not resolved. The CDR3 totals 11 residues. Germline V gene data show CDR1 as SGHAT and CDR2 as FQNNGV. The V gene lost 6 bases and the J gene lost 3 bases, with 6 bases spanning the gap. This chain's CDR3 is CASRQYYEQYF. CDR3 coding DNA: TGTGCCAGCAGACAATACTACGAGCAGTACTTC.

V is TRBV23-1 and J is TRBJ1-2, with D hard to call. TRBV23-1 belongs to the ORF category, with a function that is uncertain. V gave up 0 bases and J gave up 7 bases, with 12 bases separating them. This CDR3 is 14 amino acids long. CDR3 DNA: TGCGCCAGCAGTCAATCCTACGGGGTTAGTGGCTACACCTTC. Protein: CASSQSYGVSGYTF.

V usage is TRBV5-1 and J usage is TRBJ2-2, with unresolved D. Germline V gives CDR1 SGHRS, CDR2 YFSETQ. Deletions cut 5 bases from V and 0 bases from J, with 11 bases between. This CDR3 comprises 15 residues. Here the CDR3 DNA reads TGCGCCAGCAGGGTGACGGAGACGAACACCGGGGAGCTGTTTTTT. This encodes CASRVTETNTGELFF.

On this clone: The junction and the germline gene differ at one end; a read error may be behind it. V is TRBV7-7 and J is TRBJ2-1; no definite D call. CDR1 and CDR2 (germline): SSHAT, FNYEAQ (reference sequence). The CDR3 runs 13 residues. CDR3 residues: CASSLVENYEQFF. In DNA, the CDR3 is TGTGCTAGCAGCTTAGTAGAGAACTATGAGCAGTTCTTC. Together with reference TRBV7-7 and TRBJ2-1, the CDR3 gives the full variable domain: GAGVSQSPRYKVTKRGQDVTLRCDPISSHATLYWYQQALGQGPEFLTYFNYEAQPDKSGLPSDRFSAERPEGSISTLTIQRTEQRDSAMYRCASSLVENYEQFFGPGTRLTVL.

The J gene is TRBJ2-2, the V gene TRBV4-1, with 10 bases lining up with TRBD2. V shed 1 base, J shed 6 bases, and the junction held 11 bases outside the gene matches. CDR3 length equals 18 residues. Germline V gene lookup returns CDR1 MGHRA and CDR2 YSYEKL. CDR3 amino acids: CASSQASSGGAGSGELFF. CDR3 nucleotides: TGCGCCAGCAGCCAAGCGTCCAGCGGGGGGGCAGGCTCCGGGGAGCTGTTTTTT.

The chain is built from TRBV19 and TRBJ2-1; 14 bases agree with TRBD2. The CDR3 is made up of 16 amino acids. Per the germline V gene, CDR1 is LNHDA and CDR2 is SQIVND (reference sequence). Unmatched junction bases numbered 11, after V lost 7 bases and J lost 9 bases. The CDR3 DNA is TGTGCCAGTACTCGGACTAGCGGGGGGCCAAACTTTGAGCAGTTCTTC. Translated, it gives CASTRTSGGPNFEQFF.

The chain carries TRBV4-3 and TRBJ2-5; 11 nucleotides match TRBD2. The CDR3 runs 19 residues. Losses at the gene ends were 2 bases for V and 5 bases for J; bases not matched to a gene: 16. Germline CDR1 and CDR2: LGHNA and YSLEER. The CDR3 region is CASSQYRLAGSRGTETQYF. CDR3 DNA: TGCGCCAGCAGCCAATACAGACTAGCGGGGTCGCGGGGTACGGAGACCCAGTACTTC.

The rearrangement joins TRBV19 to TRBJ1-2; maybe TRBD1 (6 bases). This CDR3 has 14 residues. Germline lookup yields CDR1 LNHDA and CDR2 SQIVND (reference sequence). V lost 3 bases and J lost 6, with 14 bases in between. The CDR3 is CASSILDRSHGYTF. Written as DNA, the CDR3 is TGTGCCAGTAGTATCCTCGACAGGTCTCATGGCTACACCTTC.

The chain recombines TRBV11-2 with TRBJ2-7; tentative D call: TRBD1 (5 bases). The CDR3 is 13 amino acids. Germline V gene lookup returns CDR1 SGHAT and CDR2 FQNNGV. Trimming pared 8 bases from V and 3 bases from J, leaving 14 bases between. The CDR3 sequence is CASRLTAFYEQYF. In DNA, the CDR3 is TGTGCCAGCCGTTTGACAGCATTCTACGAGCAGTACTTC.

The genes are TRBV7-2 and TRBJ2-3, with a tentative D call TRBD1 (6 bases). V shed 1 base and J shed 1 base, with 9 bases lying between them. The CDR3 covers 15 residues. Germline CDR1 is SGHTA and CDR2 is FQGNSA. This chain's CDR3 is CASSLVQGRTDTQYF. The CDR3 bases are TGTGCCAGCAGCTTAGTTCAGGGGCGCACAGATACGCAGTATTTT.

The genes are TRBV7-2 and TRBJ2-6; D is unclear. CDR3 length: 16 amino acids. Trimming removed 2 bases from V and 0 bases from J, with 8 bases in between. The germline V gene encodes CDR1 SGHTA and CDR2 FQGNSA. CDR3 sequence: CASSLSQPSGANVLTF. CDR3 nucleotide sequence: TGTGCCAGCAGCTTATCACAGCCCTCTGGGGCCAACGTCCTGACTTTC.

The genes are TRBV5-1 and TRBJ2-3, with 7 positions matching TRBD1. Germline trimming cut 4 bases from V and 3 bases from J; bases unmatched to any gene: 5. Germline V gives CDR1 SGHRS, CDR2 YFSETQ. CDR3 size: 14 residues. The DNA for the CDR3 is TGCGCCAGCAGCCCGACAGGGAAAACAGATACGCAGTATTTT. It is translated as CASSPTGKTDTQYF.

This clone was counted only a few times. The chain employs TRBV7-9 and TRBJ1-3; D is unresolved. Germline V gives CDR1 SEHNR, CDR2 FQNEAQ (reference sequence). The CDR3 extends over 14 amino acids. The ends were cut back, 2 bases at V and 2 bases at J, with 7 bases in the middle. The CDR3 coding sequence is TGTGCCAGCAGCTTAAGCCAAGCTGGAAACACCATATATTTT. Translation gives CASSLSQAGNTIYF. Based on the CDR3 plus reference TRBV7-9 and TRBJ1-3, the full variable domain is DTGVSQNPRHKITKRGQNVTFRCDPISEHNRLYWYRQTLGQGPEFLTYFQNEAQLEKSRLLSDRFSAERPKGSFSTLEIQRTEQGDSAMYLCASSLSQAGNTIYFGEGSWLTVV.

The genes are TRBV2 and TRBJ1-6; D might be TRBD1 (5 bases). CDR1 and CDR2 (germline): SNHLY, FYNNEI. The CDR3 length is 15 residues. Trimming took 2 bases from V and 6 from J, leaving 11 bases between them. The CDR3 DNA follows: TGTGCCAGCAGTGAATTGGACATAGGTAATTCACCCCTCCACTTT. Translation gives CASSELDIGNSPLHF.

The J gene is TRBJ2-1, the V gene TRBV15; D may correspond to TRBD1 or TRBD2 (5 bases each). Germline-derived CDR1 and CDR2 are LNHNV and YYDKDF (reference sequence). This CDR3 has 13 residues. Between the trimmed V and J ends, which lost 6 bases and 8 bases, there was a span of 14 bases. The CDR3 here is CATSPSRDHEQFF. CDR3 sequence (DNA): TGTGCCACCAGTCCCTCTAGGGACCATGAGCAGTTCTTC.

This clone was seen a single time. This chain joins TRBV7-2 and TRBJ2-3, with D maybe TRBD2 (7 bases). The CDR3 totals 15 residues. The germline CDR1 and CDR2 sequences are SGHTA and FQGNSA. Trimming left V 2 bases short and J 5 bases short, with 14 bases between. CDR3 in amino acids: CASSLFRGGGDTQYF. CDR3 DNA: TGTGCCAGCAGCTTATTTAGGGGGGGCGGAGATACGCAGTATTTT.

This sequence joins TRBV5-4 and TRBJ1-2; maybe TRBD1 (6 bases). V lost 4 bases and J lost 5, with 15 bases in between. The germline V gene encodes CDR1 SGHNT and CDR2 YYREEE (reference sequence). This CDR3 is built from 14 residues. In DNA, the CDR3 is TGTGCCAGCAGCCCCGGGGGGCTTTGGTATGGCTACACCTTC. Translated: CASSPGGLWYGYTF.

The chain couples TRBV7-2 to TRBJ2-7; 8 bases are a match to TRBD1. Germline V gene lookup returns CDR1 SGHTA and CDR2 FQGNSA. CDR3 length equals 14 residues. V was clipped by 1 base and J by 2 bases; unmatched bases: 1. CDR3 in amino acids: CASSLVRGPYEQYF. The CDR3 DNA is TGTGCCAGCAGCTTAGTCAGGGGGCCCTACGAGCAGTACTTC.

V is TRBV11-3 and J is TRBJ2-2; 11 bases align to TRBD2. J was trimmed by 1 base and V by 5 bases; bases with no gene match: 6. Germline CDR1 and CDR2: SGHNT and YENEEA. The CDR3 runs 17 residues. Here the CDR3 DNA reads TGTGCCAGCAGCACTCCTAGCGGGGGGCTGAACACCGGGGAGCTGTTTTTT. Its protein is CASSTPSGGLNTGELFF.

The chain is built from TRBV19 and TRBJ1-2; D not resolved. Germline values: CDR1 LNHDA, CDR2 SQIVND (reference sequence). Between the trimmed V and J ends, which lost 7 bases and 0 bases, there was a span of 3 bases. The CDR3 is made up of 11 amino acids. CDR3 bases: TGTGCCAGTACAACTAACTATGGCTACACCTTC. Its protein product is CASTTNYGYTF.